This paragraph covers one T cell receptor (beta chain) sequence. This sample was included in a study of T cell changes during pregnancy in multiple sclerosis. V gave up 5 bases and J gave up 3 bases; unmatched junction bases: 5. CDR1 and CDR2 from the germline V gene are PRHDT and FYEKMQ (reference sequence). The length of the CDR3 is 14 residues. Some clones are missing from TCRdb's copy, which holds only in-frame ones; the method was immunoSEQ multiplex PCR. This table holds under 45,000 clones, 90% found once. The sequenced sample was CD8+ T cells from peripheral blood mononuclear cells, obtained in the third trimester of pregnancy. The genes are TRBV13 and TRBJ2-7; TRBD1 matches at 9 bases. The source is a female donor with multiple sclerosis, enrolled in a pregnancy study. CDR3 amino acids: CASSVRDRDYEQYF. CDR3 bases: TGTGCCAGCAGCGTCCGGGACAGGGACTACGAGCAGTACTTC.